One and the same sample provided the 21 T cell receptor beta chains below, sequenced in a study of blood T cell repertoires in COVID-19. Profiled with immunoSEQ multiplex PCR; TCRdb holds only in-frame clones, not every one. Seen here are 150,000 to 200,000 clones, 75% to 85% observed once, and the top ten hold around 8%. Sequenced material: peripheral blood. All receptors come from an older woman with COVID-19, enrolled during active disease.

This chain connects TRBV30 to TRBJ1-5; D is undetermined. Trimming took 5 bases from V and 6 from J, leaving 8 bases between them. This CDR3 comprises 11 residues. CDR1 is GTSNPN and CDR2 is SVGIG in the germline V gene (reference sequence). CDR3: CAWGAGQPQHF. The CDR3 DNA sequence: TGTGCCTGGGGTGCGGGTCAGCCCCAGCATTTT.

The chain couples TRBV9 to TRBJ2-2, with 15 bases aligning to TRBD2. V gave up 4 bases and J gave up 7 bases; unmatched junction bases: 5. Germline V gene lookup returns CDR1 SGDLS and CDR2 YYNGEE. The CDR3 runs to 16 residues. The CDR3 sequence is CASSPGTSGRNGELFF. CDR3 coding DNA: TGTGCCAGCAGCCCGGGGACTAGCGGGAGGAACGGGGAGCTGTTTTTT. The entire variable domain, with the rest obtained from reference TRBV9 and TRBJ2-2, is as follows: DSGVTQTPKHLITATGQRVTLRCSPRSGDLSVYWYQQSLDQGLQFLIQYYNGEERAKGNILERFSAQQFPDLHSELNLSSLELGDSALYFCASSPGTSGRNGELFFGEGSRLTVL.

This chain links TRBV6-6 with TRBJ1-2; no firm D call. CDR3 length: 14 residues. Looked up from germline, CDR1 is MNHNY and CDR2 is SVGAGI (reference sequence). The V and J ends lost 4 bases and 2 bases respectively, with 11 bases between them. For the CDR3, the DNA is TGTGCCAGCAGTTTTTCTACAGAGAACTATGGCTACACCTTC. Protein sequence: CASSFSTENYGYTF.

This clone was seen a single time. The gene calls are TRBV7-2 and TRBJ1-2, with a tentative D call TRBD1 (6 bases). V was shortened by 1 base and J by 3 bases, with 15 bases between the two germline ends. The CDR3 consists of 16 residues. CDR1 is SGHTA, CDR2 FQGNSA, per germline. The CDR3 coding sequence is TGTGCCAGCAGCTTAGAGTCGGGGGGCGATCACTATGGCTACACCTTC. Protein sequence: CASSLESGGDHYGYTF.

The rearrangement joins TRBV27 to TRBJ2-5; 11 bases are shared with TRBD2. The CDR3 loop spans 17 amino acids. Trimming at V came to 6 bases and at J to 1 base, leaving 10 bases not matched to a gene. Germline CDR1 MNHEY, CDR2 SMNVEV (reference sequence). The CDR3 DNA reads as TGTGCCAGCAGCCATGGGACTAGCGGAGCTATCCAAGAGACCCAGTACTTC. Amino acids: CASSHGTSGAIQETQYF.

About this clone itself: A junction end diverges from the germline sequence, so it may reflect a read error. This rearrangement joins TRBV27 to TRBJ2-1; a possible D gene is TRBD2 (6 bases). This CDR3 is 15 amino acids long. From germline, CDR1 is MNHEY and CDR2 SMNVEV (reference sequence). This chain's CDR3 is CASSYTGEGYSEQFF. In nucleotides, the CDR3 is TGTGCCAGCAGTTATACGGGAGAGGGCTACAGTGAGCAGTTCTTC.

In this sample, this clone turned up once. The CDR3 sequence: CASSGFLRDRGQSEAFF. CDR3 nucleotide sequence: TGTGCCAGCAGTGGTTTCCTCCGGGACAGGGGGCAGAGTGAAGCTTTCTTT. The chain couples TRBV25-1 to TRBJ1-1; TRBD1 agrees at 12 bases. Germline values: CDR1 MGHDK, CDR2 SYGVNS. The CDR3 sequence is 17 residues long. The J segment lost 7 bases and the V segment lost 4 bases, leaving 13 bases of the junction unmatched.

J is TRBJ2-3 and V is TRBV7-3; 10 bases are shared with TRBD2. Germline V gives CDR1 SGHTA, CDR2 FQGTGA. The CDR3 sequence is 14 residues long. V was pared by 5 bases and J by 5 bases, with 4 bases of the junction left unmatched. The CDR3 spells CASSVGLAVDTQYF. CDR3 DNA: TGTGCCAGCAGCGTCGGACTAGCGGTAGATACGCAGTATTTT.

The chain combines TRBV11-2 with TRBJ2-2, with 8 bases lining up with TRBD2. Losses at the gene ends were 2 bases for V and 4 bases for J; bases not matched to a gene: 6. The CDR3 consists of 16 residues. Per germline, CDR1 SGHAT and CDR2 FQNNGV. DNA for the CDR3: TGTGCCAGCAGCTTATCCAGCGGGAGTGGCACCGGGGAGCTGTTTTTT. Its translation: CASSLSSGSGTGELFF. Supplemented by reference TRBV11-2 and TRBJ2-2, the full variable domain reads EAGVAQSPRYKIIEKRQSVAFWCNPISGHATLYWYQQILGQGPKLLIQFQNNGVVDDSQLPKDRFSAERLKGVDSTLKIQPAKLEDSAVYLCASSLSSGSGTGELFFGEGSRLTVL.

The sample holds a few counts of this clone. The chain is built from TRBV6-6 and TRBJ1-5, with 7 bases matching TRBD1. The CDR3 contains 16 residues. CDR1 is MNHNY, CDR2 SVGAGI, per germline (reference sequence). V shed 5 bases and J 5 bases; nucleotides not matched to a gene: 12. The CDR3 loop is CASSPDTTGVDQPQHF. DNA of the CDR3: TGTGCCAGCAGTCCCGATACAACAGGGGTCGATCAGCCCCAGCATTTT.

V usage is TRBV2 and J usage is TRBJ1-2; D ambiguous. The ends were cut back, 6 bases at V and 4 bases at J, with 18 bases in the middle. The germline gives CDR1 SNHLY, CDR2 FYNNEI. The CDR3 spans 15 residues. The CDR3 sequence is CASSLEDPQPYGYTF. For the CDR3, the DNA is TGTGCCAGCAGCCTGGAGGACCCGCAGCCCTATGGCTACACCTTC. Supplemented by reference TRBV2 and TRBJ1-2, the full variable domain reads EPEVTQTPSHQVTQMGQEVILRCVPISNHLYFYWYRQILGQKVEFLVSFYNNEISEKSEIFDDQFSVERPDGSNFTLKIRSTKLEDSAMYFCASSLEDPQPYGYTFGSGTRLTVV.

V usage is TRBV27 and J usage is TRBJ2-2; D is perhaps TRBD2 (6 bases). This CDR3 region has 16 residues. In germline, CDR1 is MNHEY, CDR2 SMNVEV (reference sequence). V gave up 6 bases and J gave up 4 bases, with 18 bases separating them. The CDR3 region has the DNA TGTGCCAGCAGGCAGAGGGCCGTGGAGGGCACCGGGGAGCTGTTTTTT. Translation: CASRQRAVEGTGELFF.

The genes are TRBV19 and TRBJ1-2, with 9 bases lining up with TRBD1. Germline V gives CDR1 LNHDA, CDR2 SQIVND (reference sequence). This CDR3 is built from 14 residues. With 6 bases clipped from V and 7 bases from J, the junction kept 9 bases outside the gene matches. The CDR3 nucleotides are TGTGCCAGTAGCCCTACAGGGGGCGCAGGTGGCTACACCTTC. Amino acid sequence: CASSPTGGAGGYTF.

The chain couples TRBV10-3 to TRBJ2-5; tentative D call: TRBD1 (5 bases). The germline V and J ends were trimmed by 6 bases and 9 bases, with 14 bases remaining between them. CDR3 length equals 12 residues. The germline V gene has CDR1 ENHRY and CDR2 SYGVKD. The chain's CDR3 is CAISDLTASQYF. The CDR3 DNA reads TGTGCCATCAGCGACCTGACAGCGTCCCAGTACTTC.

The chain employs TRBV23-1 and TRBJ1-6; D is unclear. TRBV23-1 is sorted into the ORF group, with uncertain function. V lost 0 bases to trimming and J lost 14 bases, with 8 bases between them. The CDR3 has 12 amino acids. The CDR3 protein is CASSQSSQALHF. CDR3 DNA sequence: TGCGCCAGCAGTCAATCCTCGCAGGCCCTCCACTTT.

This clone was observed a handful of times. The chain's CDR3 is CASSPSTIPGRNTEAFF. The CDR3 region has the DNA TGTGCCAGCAGCCCAAGTACTATCCCGGGTAGGAACACTGAAGCTTTCTTT. The chain is built from TRBV5-4 and TRBJ1-1, with D unresolved. Germline V gives CDR1 SGHNT, CDR2 YYREEE (reference sequence). CDR3 size: 17 residues. Trimming took off 4 bases at V and 1 base at J, with 20 bases between the two ends.

This clone was observed a handful of times. This chain links TRBV5-6 with TRBJ1-1, with TRBD1 matching 7 bases. Germline CDR1 is SGHDT and CDR2 is YYEEEE. The CDR3 consists of 11 residues. V was pared by 4 bases and J by 7 bases, with 1 base of the junction left unmatched. The CDR3 region has the DNA TGTGCCAGCAGCCGGGACAGTGAAGCTTTCTTT. This encodes CASSRDSEAFF.

The chain employs TRBV4-3 and TRBJ1-2; no reliable D call. The germline CDR1 and CDR2 sequences are LGHNA and YSLEER. Trimming took off 0 bases at V and 3 bases at J, with 11 bases between the two ends. The CDR3 is made up of 15 amino acids. The CDR3 here is CASSQEAGLDYGYTF. The CDR3 DNA is TGCGCCAGCAGCCAAGAAGCGGGCCTTGACTATGGCTACACCTTC.

V is TRBV2 and J is TRBJ1-5; TRBD1 might be the D (6 bases). This CDR3 comprises 15 residues. Trimming pared 3 bases from V and 6 bases from J, leaving 15 bases between. Germline assignment: CDR1 SNHLY and CDR2 FYNNEI. CDR3 region: CASSEIGGSSQPQHF. The CDR3, as DNA: TGTGCCAGCAGTGAGATTGGGGGCTCGAGTCAGCCCCAGCATTTT.

This clone was seen a single time. The chain combines TRBV11-2 with TRBJ1-1; no clear D gene. The germline V gene encodes CDR1 SGHAT and CDR2 FQNNGV. V lost 5 bases and J 0 bases, leaving 19 bases between the germline ends. The CDR3 sequence is 17 residues long. The CDR3 nucleotides read TGTGCCAGCAGCCGACCGATGATACAGAACATGAACACTGAAGCTTTCTTT. Translation: CASSRPMIQNMNTEAFF.

This chain uses TRBV12-3 or TRBV12-4 with TRBJ2-7; TRBD1 might be the D (6 bases). Trimming stripped 5 bases from V and 5 bases from J, with 10 bases between. The CDR3 has 12 residues. The CDR3 coding sequence is TGTGCCAGCAGTCTGAACAGGGACGAGCAGTACTTC. As protein: CASSLNRDEQYF.